This T cell receptor (beta chain) comes out of a study of cytomegalovirus exposure and HLA in healthy donors. The CDR3 is 13 amino acids. V lost 7 bases, J lost 2 bases, and 3 bases stayed unmatched. Germline V gene sequence: CDR1 MNHEY, CDR2 SVGAGI. Primers for the PCR totalled 60 Vbeta and 13 Jbeta. The table came from immunoSEQ multiplex PCR; TCRdb's copy has only in-frame clones and leaves some out. This sample carries about 140,000 clones, roughly 78% of them seen once, and the ten largest clones take roughly 6.8%. Sequenced input: PBMCs. J is TRBJ2-7 and V is TRBV6-5, with TRBD2 matching 9 bases. This receptor was taken from a man aged 40-49 years in good health and CMV-seropositive. In DNA form, the CDR3 reads TGTGCCAGCATGCGGGAGGGAACCTACGAGCAGTACTTC. Protein product: CASMREGTYEQYF.